This entry lists 14 T cell receptor beta chains sequenced from one sample in a study of T-cell memory formation after mild COVID-19. TCRdb re-called the 5' RACE reads through MiXCR, storing one row per CDR3 protein. This sample has some 100,000 distinct CDR3 sequences, with approximately 10% found just once. Sequencing was carried out using PBMCs or a T cell subset sorted from them (not recorded which). The receptors here all came from a man between 18 and 29 years old who had mild COVID-19 (a few samples of this study predate the infection). Cell type and time point are not known.

In this sample, this clonotype turned up a few times. The chain employs TRBV11-2 and TRBJ2-3; no reliable D call. This CDR3 is built from 12 residues. Per the germline V gene, CDR1 is SGHAT and CDR2 is FQNNGV. Trimming removed 5 bases from V and 2 bases from J, with 5 bases in between. CDR3 region: CASSIDTDTQYF. DNA of the CDR3: TGTGCCAGCAGCATCGACACAGATACGCAGTATTTT. The complete variable domain, with remaining parts taken from reference TRBV11-2 and TRBJ2-3, reads EAGVAQSPRYKIIEKRQSVAFWCNPISGHATLYWYQQILGQGPKLLIQFQNNGVVDDSQLPKDRFSAERLKGVDSTLKIQPAKLEDSAVYLCASSIDTDTQYFGPGTRLTVL.

V gene TRBV14 combines with J gene TRBJ2-1; TRBD2 matches at 11 bases. There are 19 residues in the CDR3. The V and J ends lost 2 bases and 3 bases, in that order; junction bases with no gene match: 12. Germline lookup yields CDR1 SGHDN and CDR2 FVKESK. Written as DNA, the CDR3 is TGTGCCAGCAGCCAATTAGCGGGGGGGCGGATCCATCTCTACAATGAGCAGTTCTTC. Translation: CASSQLAGGRIHLYNEQFF.

This clonotype has only a few counts. The chain couples TRBV5-5 to TRBJ2-5; 9 bases agree with TRBD2. The CDR3 is 16 amino acids. V lost 2 bases and J lost 5; bases outside the gene matches: 10. From germline, CDR1 is SGHKS and CDR2 YYEKEE (reference sequence). CDR3 residues: CASSFGGGGRWETQYF. DNA of the CDR3: TGTGCCAGCAGCTTTGGCGGGGGGGGCCGGTGGGAGACCCAGTACTTC.

V gene TRBV4-3 combines with J gene TRBJ2-5, with D possibly being TRBD2 (5 bases). Germline V gene lookup returns CDR1 LGHNA and CDR2 YSLEER. V was shortened by 0 bases and J by 5 bases, with 16 bases between the two germline ends. The CDR3 extends over 16 amino acids. The CDR3 here is CASSQDVKAWEETQYF. The CDR3 DNA follows: TGCGCCAGCAGCCAAGACGTGAAGGCCTGGGAGGAGACCCAGTACTTC.

V and J are TRBV4-1 and TRBJ1-2, with D tentatively TRBD1 (5 bases). CDR1 MGHRA and CDR2 YSYEKL come from the germline V gene. Between the trimmed V and J ends, which lost 0 bases and 8 bases, there was a span of 13 bases. The CDR3 totals 14 residues. CDR3 DNA sequence: TGCGCCAGCAGCCAAGATCCGGGGGGAGTCGGCTACACCTTC. It specifies CASSQDPGGVGYTF.

This clonotype was detected a few times. J is TRBJ2-7 and V is TRBV6-2 or TRBV6-3; D is uncertain. V was pared by 0 bases and J by 3 bases, with 6 bases between. The V gene's germline CDR1 is MNHEY and CDR2 SVGEGT. There are 13 residues in the CDR3. CDR3 amino acids: CASSYSRLYEQYV. In DNA, the CDR3 is TGTGCCAGCAGTTACTCGAGACTCTACGAGCAGTACGTC.

This chain joins TRBV27 and TRBJ1-1; no clear D gene. V was clipped by 5 bases and J by 0 bases, with 10 bases between them. This CDR3 contains 14 residues. The germline V gene encodes CDR1 MNHEY and CDR2 SMNVEV (reference sequence). The CDR3 here is CASSPGPLNTEAFF. CDR3 DNA: TGTGCCAGCAGTCCCGGTCCGCTGAACACTGAAGCTTTCTTT.

This clonotype was counted ten times or more. V gene TRBV20-1 combines with J gene TRBJ2-1; a possible D gene is TRBD2 (6 bases). The V end was cut by 0 bases, the J end by 4 bases, with 16 bases between. In germline, CDR1 is DFQATT, CDR2 SNEGSKA (reference sequence). The CDR3 totals 16 residues. The CDR3 spells CSARDYKRATYNEQFF. CDR3 nucleotide sequence: TGCAGTGCTAGAGATTATAAGCGGGCTACTTACAATGAGCAGTTCTTC.

This clonotype appeared a few times. The chain has TRBV10-3 and TRBJ2-1; 11 bases agree with TRBD1. The CDR3 is 14 residues long. With 10 bases clipped from V and 4 bases from J, the junction kept 6 bases outside the gene matches. Per the germline V gene, CDR1 is ENHRY and CDR2 is SYGVKD. CDR3 in DNA: TGTGCCAGCGGGACAGGGGGTATATACAATGAGCAGTTCTTC. It yields the protein CASGTGGIYNEQFF.

The V and J genes are TRBV12-3 or TRBV12-4 and TRBJ2-3; 8 bases are a match to TRBD2. This CDR3 contains 14 residues. After removal of 4 bases from V and 2 bases from J, the junction contained 2 bases not matched to a gene. The CDR3 protein is CASSSGGPTDTQYF. In nucleotides, the CDR3 is TGTGCCAGCAGTTCGGGGGGGCCCACAGATACGCAGTATTTT.

The chain carries TRBV28 and TRBJ2-7; 11 nucleotides line up with TRBD2. This CDR3 has 20 residues. With V trimmed by 5 bases and J by 3 bases, 21 bases remained unmatched. From germline, CDR1 is MDHEN and CDR2 SYDVKM. CDR3 sequence: CASSLPRDRATSGRYYEQYV. CDR3 coding DNA: TGTGCCAGCAGTCTACCACGGGACAGGGCCACTAGCGGGAGATACTACGAGCAGTACGTC.

The J gene is TRBJ1-5, the V gene TRBV15; the D is unclear. Trimming left V 8 bases short and J 0 bases short, with 14 bases between. Germline V gene lookup returns CDR1 LNHNV and CDR2 YYDKDF (reference sequence). The CDR3 consists of 15 residues. CDR3 loop: CATSVQTYSNQPQHF. Written as DNA, the CDR3 is TGTGCCACCTCTGTACAGACCTATAGCAATCAGCCCCAGCATTTT.

This clonotype was counted many times. The chain joins TRBV7-3 to TRBJ2-2; 9 nucleotides match TRBD1. The ends lost 2 bases at V and 5 bases at J; junction bases unmatched: 6. Germline V gene data show CDR1 as SGHTA and CDR2 as FQGTGA. The CDR3 has 16 residues. The CDR3 nucleotides read TGTGCCAGCAGCTTAGGCCCCGGGACAGGGACCGGGGAGCTGTTTTTT. It translates to CASSLGPGTGTGELFF.

The chain joins TRBV12-3 or TRBV12-4 to TRBJ1-2; TRBD1 is a possible D gene (5 bases). CDR3 length equals 12 residues. The V end lost 6 bases, the J end lost 8 bases, and 13 bases lay between the germline ends. The CDR3 DNA follows: TGTGCCAGCAGGACGGGTGGGGGAGGCTACACCTTC. This sequence encodes CASRTGGGGYTF.